This T cell receptor (beta chain) was retrieved from a study of OX40 agonist ivuxolimab in advanced cancers. Study-wide background: Averaging 60 years in age, with a range of about 23 to 85, the cohort was 65% to 90% male. Three patients showed partial responses: one hepatocellular carcinoma and two cutaneous melanoma cases.

Profiling relied on immunoSEQ multiplex PCR, and the TCRdb table lists in-frame clones only, not all of them. This table has tens of thousands of clones, 75% to 90% appearing once. The CDR3 covers 17 residues. V lost 7 bases and J lost 2; bases outside the gene matches: 10. Germline-derived CDR1 and CDR2 are LNHDA and SQIVND (reference sequence). The TCR sequence derives from an adult with an advanced solid tumor such as melanoma, head and neck, liver or kidney cancer. The sample was CD4+ or CD8+ T cells sorted from blood, taken in a trial of the OX40 agonist ivuxolimab. The rearrangement links TRBV19 to TRBJ1-4, with 10 bases that match TRBD1. CDR3 DNA: TGTGCCAGTACCCTGACAGGGGGCGCGACGACTAATGAAAAACTGTTTTTT. As protein: CASTLTGGATTNEKLFF.